The 3 T cell receptor beta chains below were found in one sample sequenced in a study of blood T cell repertoires in COVID-19. Sequencing was performed with immunoSEQ multiplex PCR; in TCRdb, only in-frame clones are kept and a portion is missing. The repertoire consists of approximately 270,000 clones, with around nine tenths occurring once and the leading ten covering about 8.6%. Sequencing input: peripheral blood. Receptors originate from a middle-aged man with active or convalescent COVID-19.

This chain joins TRBV6-6 and TRBJ1-1; D unresolved. Germline V lookup: CDR1 MNHNY, CDR2 SVGAGI (reference sequence). Trimming left V 3 bases short and J 1 base short, with 6 bases between. There are 13 residues in the CDR3. The CDR3 spells CASSYVENTEAFF. The DNA for the CDR3 is TGTGCCAGCAGTTATGTAGAGAACACTGAAGCTTTCTTT.

The table lists this clone with a few counts. This chain connects TRBV10-3 to TRBJ2-7; D is perhaps TRBD1 (5 bases). The CDR3 has 13 residues. Germline CDR1 is ENHRY and CDR2 is SYGVKD. V lost 2 bases to trimming and J lost 5 bases, with 10 bases between them. This CDR3 is CAISEGAGHEQYF. DNA for the CDR3: TGTGCCATCAGTGAGGGGGCCGGCCACGAGCAGTACTTC.

With regard to this clone: The same CDR3 arises from other DNA sequences in this sample as well. V gene TRBV19 combines with J gene TRBJ1-5; D might be TRBD1 (5 bases). Germline V gives CDR1 LNHDA, CDR2 SQIVND (reference sequence). The CDR3 totals 13 residues. V was cut by 5 bases and J by 4 bases, with 9 bases left in between. DNA of the CDR3: TGTGCCAGTAGTTCGGGGGGAAATCAGCCCCAGCATTTT. Its protein product is CASSSGGNQPQHF.